This T cell receptor (beta chain) appears in the sequencing data of a study of control samples from healthy donors and cancer patients. Germline V gene sequence: CDR1 SGHTA, CDR2 FQGTGA. The CDR3 sequence is 14 residues long. The V and J ends lost 2 bases and 1 base respectively, with 5 bases between them. Some clones are missing from TCRdb's copy, which holds only in-frame ones; the method was immunoSEQ multiplex PCR. The repertoire holds roughly 39,000 clones, with 92% as singletons. The source of this sequence is a woman in her forties or fifties in good health. The V call is TRBV7-3, the J call TRBJ2-2, with no clear D. The sequenced sample was blood. This CDR3 is CASSLQLNTGELFF. The CDR3 nucleotides are TGTGCCAGCAGCTTACAGCTGAACACCGGGGAGCTGTTTTTT.